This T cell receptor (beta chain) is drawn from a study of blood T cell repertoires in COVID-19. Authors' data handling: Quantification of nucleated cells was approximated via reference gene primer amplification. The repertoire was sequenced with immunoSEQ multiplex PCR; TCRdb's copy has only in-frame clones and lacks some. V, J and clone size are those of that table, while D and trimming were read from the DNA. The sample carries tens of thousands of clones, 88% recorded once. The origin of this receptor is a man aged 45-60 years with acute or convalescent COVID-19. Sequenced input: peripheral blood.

The CDR3, as DNA: TGTGCCAGCTCACCACGAGGGGGGGCTGAAGCTTTCTTT. Encoded protein: CASSPRGGAEAFF. The V and J genes are TRBV18 and TRBJ1-1, with a tentative D call TRBD1 (6 bases). Germline V gene data show CDR1 as KGHSH and CDR2 as LQKENI. The length of the CDR3 is 13 residues. Trimming cost V 1 base and J 6 bases, with 9 bases left between them.